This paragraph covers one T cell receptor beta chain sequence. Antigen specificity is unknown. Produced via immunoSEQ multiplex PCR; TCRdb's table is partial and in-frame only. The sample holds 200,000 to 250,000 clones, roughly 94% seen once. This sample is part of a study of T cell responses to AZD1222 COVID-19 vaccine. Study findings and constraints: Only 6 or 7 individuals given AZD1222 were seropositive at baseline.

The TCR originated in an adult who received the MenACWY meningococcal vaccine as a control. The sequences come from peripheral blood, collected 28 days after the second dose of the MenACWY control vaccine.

CDR3: CASSLVGTGHEQYF. The CDR3, as DNA: TGTGCCAGCAGCTTAGTCGGGACAGGGCACGAGCAGTACTTC. The rearrangement links TRBV7-2 to TRBJ2-7; 9 bases are a match to TRBD1. Germline CDR1 and CDR2: SGHTA and FQGNSA. The CDR3 extends over 14 amino acids. V was pared by 1 base and J by 5 bases, with 3 bases of the junction left unmatched.